The 18 T cell receptor beta chains in this list originate from one sample, sequenced in a study of shared clonotypes between healthy human individuals. Assay used: immunoSEQ multiplex PCR; TCRdb lists only in-frame clones, some missing. The table records more than 600,000 clones, about 91% of them present only once. The naive CD8 subset, CD45RO-negative cells positively selected for CCR7, excluded terminally differentiated effector memory CD45RA+ cells. The sequenced sample consisted of naive CD8+ T cells sorted from blood. The receptors derive from a man aged 25-45 years in good health.

The genes are TRBV6-1 and TRBJ1-1; D uncertain. Germline CDR1 and CDR2: MNHNS and SASEGT. The V end lost 9 bases, the J end lost 0 bases, and 14 bases lay between the germline ends. This CDR3 comprises 14 residues. The CDR3 bases are TGTGCCAGTTGCAAATCAGGAATGAACACTGAAGCTTTCTTT. Translation gives CASCKSGMNTEAFF.

The chain uses TRBV18 and TRBJ2-2; possible D gene TRBD1, 5 bases. The CDR3 extends over 15 amino acids. CDR1 KGHSH and CDR2 LQKENI come from the germline V gene. V lost 4 bases, J lost 3 bases, and 12 bases lay in between. CDR3 residues: CASSRRGADTGELFF. The CDR3 DNA is TGTGCCAGCTCACGAAGGGGCGCGGACACCGGGGAGCTGTTTTTT.

In DNA form, the CDR3 reads TGTGCCAGCAGCCGACTAGATCGGGGTTTGGAGGATACGCAGTATTTT. It specifies CASSRLDRGLEDTQYF. This chain links TRBV5-6 with TRBJ2-3; D perhaps matches TRBD2 (6 bases). The CDR3 contains 16 residues. V lost 4 bases and J 6 bases, leaving 21 bases between the germline ends. Germline V gene data show CDR1 as SGHDT and CDR2 as YYEEEE.

This clone was observed once. Compared with germline, one end of the junction differs, possibly owing to a read error. The chain has TRBV5-4 and TRBJ2-7; D possibly corresponds to TRBD2 (6 bases). The CDR3 is made up of 14 amino acids. CDR1 SGHNT and CDR2 YYREEE come from the germline V gene (reference sequence). CDR3 loop: CASSWGDSSCEQYF. Here the CDR3 DNA reads TGTGCCAGCAGCTGGGGGGATTCCTCCTGCGAGCAGTACTTC.

This chain joins TRBV5-3 and TRBJ2-7; 7 bases line up with TRBD2. TRBV5-3 is an ORF, with its function uncertain. The CDR3 has 15 residues. J was trimmed by 6 bases and V by 4 bases; bases with no gene match: 13. CDR3 amino acids: CARSRAPGGSCEQYF. For the CDR3, the DNA is TGTGCCAGAAGCAGGGCCCCTGGCGGGAGCTGCGAGCAGTACTTC.

The chain couples TRBV18 to TRBJ2-2, with 10 bases matching TRBD2. Trimming cost V 1 base and J 3 bases; bases outside gene matches: 5. Germline assignment: CDR1 KGHSH and CDR2 LQKENI. The CDR3 loop spans 17 amino acids. The CDR3 sequence: CASSPRASGRHTGELFF. For the CDR3, the DNA is TGTGCCAGCTCACCACGGGCTAGCGGGAGACACACCGGGGAGCTGTTTTTT.

The rearrangement uses TRBV30 and TRBJ2-5; D remains unclear. V was shortened by 0 bases and J by 4 bases, with 9 bases between the two germline ends. CDR1 and CDR2 from the germline V gene are GTSNPN and SVGIG (reference sequence). The CDR3 has 13 amino acids. CDR3 amino acids: CAWSVFPGETQYF. The DNA for the CDR3 is TGTGCCTGGAGTGTATTTCCAGGAGAGACCCAGTACTTC.

The CDR3 region has the DNA TGTGCCAGCTCAGGACAGGGGGCCATGAACACTGAAGCTTTCTTT. Its protein product is CASSGQGAMNTEAFF. V gene TRBV13 combines with J gene TRBJ1-1; 11 bases are shared with TRBD1. The J segment lost 0 bases and the V segment lost 8 bases, leaving 5 bases of the junction unmatched. CDR1 and CDR2 (germline): PRHDT, FYEKMQ (reference sequence). CDR3 length equals 15 residues.

The J gene is TRBJ1-2, the V gene TRBV7-6; 7 nucleotides line up with TRBD1. The CDR3 sequence is 15 residues long. The junction had 7 bases not matched to a gene; V was cut back by 5 bases and J by 1 base. Germline CDR1 SGHVS, CDR2 FNYEAQ. CDR3 in DNA: TGTGCCAGCAGCGCTCGACAGGGATATAACTATGGCTACACCTTC. It encodes CASSARQGYNYGYTF.

The table lists this clone with a count of one. The CDR3, as DNA: TGCGCCAGCAGCCAAGATCGTACCTACGAGCAGTACTTC. Its translation: CASSQDRTYEQYF. The genes are TRBV4-1 and TRBJ2-7; D unresolved. Germline CDR1 reads MGHRA; CDR2 reads YSYEKL. Trimming took 0 bases from V and 2 from J, leaving 5 bases between them. This CDR3 has 13 residues.

V and J are TRBV5-1 and TRBJ2-7; no reliable D call. Germline V gives CDR1 SGHRS, CDR2 YFSETQ. V lost 1 base and J lost 0, with 8 bases in between. CDR3 length: 14 residues. The CDR3 here is CASSLMGLSYEQYF. The DNA of the CDR3 is TGCGCCAGCAGCTTGATGGGCCTCTCCTACGAGCAGTACTTC.

The chain carries TRBV2 and TRBJ2-5; 7 nucleotides align to TRBD1. V lost 6 bases and J lost 4; bases outside the gene matches: 20. Germline V CDR1 and CDR2: SNHLY, FYNNEI. This CDR3 comprises 18 residues. CDR3 sequence reads: CASSATRQGGTPRETQYF. The CDR3 bases are TGTGCCAGCAGCGCAACAAGACAGGGTGGGACACCAAGAGAGACCCAGTACTTC.

The rearrangement uses TRBV2 and TRBJ2-1; 8 bases line up with TRBD2. Germline V gives CDR1 SNHLY, CDR2 FYNNEI. The CDR3 extends over 14 amino acids. With 7 bases clipped from V and 1 base from J, the junction kept 3 bases outside the gene matches. The DNA for the CDR3 is TGTGCCAGCAAGCGGGGGACTTCCTACAATGAGCAGTTCTTC. Amino acid sequence: CASKRGTSYNEQFF. Complete variable domain (other parts from reference TRBV2 and TRBJ2-1): EPEVTQTPSHQVTQMGQEVILRCVPISNHLYFYWYRQILGQKVEFLVSFYNNEISEKSEIFDDQFSVERPDGSNFTLKIRSTKLEDSAMYFCASKRGTSYNEQFFGPGTRLTVL.

The chain couples TRBV19 to TRBJ1-1; D remains ambiguous. This CDR3 contains 15 residues. Germline-derived CDR1 and CDR2 are LNHDA and SQIVND (reference sequence). The V end lost 0 bases, the J end lost 3 bases, and 11 bases lay between the germline ends. The CDR3: CASSIETPSDTEAFF. CDR3 nucleotides: TGTGCCAGTAGTATAGAGACCCCCTCGGACACTGAAGCTTTCTTT.

The chain joins TRBV18 to TRBJ1-5; TRBD1 aligns across 7 bases. V lost 2 bases and J lost 6; bases outside the gene matches: 7. This CDR3 has 15 amino acids. Germline CDR1 is KGHSH and CDR2 is LQKENI. The CDR3 reads CASSPGAGGLQPQHF. CDR3 nucleotide sequence: TGTGCCAGCTCACCAGGGGCAGGGGGTCTTCAGCCCCAGCATTTT. The full variable domain, completed using reference TRBV18 and TRBJ1-5, is NAGVMQNPRHLVRRRGQEARLRCSPMKGHSHVYWYRQLPEEGLKFMVYLQKENIIDESGMPKERFSAEFPKEGPSILRIQQVVRGDSAAYFCASSPGAGGLQPQHFGDGTRLSIL.

The chain combines TRBV6-6 with TRBJ2-7; D is ambiguous. CDR3 length: 13 residues. CDR1 is MNHNY and CDR2 is SVGAGI in the germline V gene (reference sequence). Trimming left V 0 bases short and J 6 bases short, with 9 bases between. CDR3 DNA sequence: TGTGCCAGCAGTTACTCTCCCAGTTCCGAGCAGTACTTC. Its translation is CASSYSPSSEQYF.

This chain links TRBV6-1 with TRBJ2-1; D perhaps matches TRBD1 (6 bases). V lost 3 bases and J lost 0, with 12 bases in between. The germline V gene encodes CDR1 MNHNS and CDR2 SASEGT. The CDR3 loop spans 16 amino acids. CDR3 bases: TGTGCCAGCAGTGACTTGACAGGCGGCTCCTACAATGAGCAGTTCTTC. Translating it yields CASSDLTGGSYNEQFF.

Turning to this clone: The junction departs from germline at one end; a sequencing error may be responsible. The chain recombines TRBV4-1 with TRBJ1-3; the D is unclear. The CDR3 spans 14 residues. CDR1 is MGHRA and CDR2 is YSYEKL in the germline V gene. The CDR3, as DNA: TGCGCTAGCAGCCACACTGAATCTGGAAACACCATATATTTT. The encoded protein is CASSHTESGNTIYF.